A single sample gave rise to the 21 T cell receptor beta chains below, sequenced in a study of control samples from healthy donors and cancer patients (dated by TCRdb to about 2020). Library preparation employed the immunoSEQ multiplex PCR assay. TCRdb carries this immuneACCESS record with in-frame sequences only. Its versions omit some clonotypes, under half of them owing to an unresolved V gene in the studies checked, with the rest unexplained. In all, the sample holds approximately 86,000 clones, and under 90% of those were seen once. Approximately 2% of the sample is held by the ten biggest clonotypes. Material: blood. These receptors were taken from a woman between 35 and 50 years old in good health.

The chain is built from TRBV7-2 and TRBJ2-6, with D perhaps given as TRBD1 or TRBD2 (5 bases each). V was trimmed by 4 bases and J by 2 bases, leaving 18 bases between them. This CDR3 region has 18 residues. Germline V gives CDR1 SGHTA, CDR2 FQGNSA. The CDR3 DNA reads TGTGCCAGCAGCTCCCCCGAGGGGATTCGAGCTGGGGCCAACGTCCTGACTTTC. It specifies CASSSPEGIRAGANVLTF.

The V gene is TRBV6-5, the J gene TRBJ1-4; D is unclear. This CDR3 has 15 amino acids. Per germline, CDR1 MNHEY and CDR2 SVGAGI. V was trimmed by 7 bases and J by 3 bases, leaving 15 bases between them. CDR3 DNA sequence: TGTGCCAGCACCACGAGTATTTCAGCTAATGAAAAACTGTTTTTT. This sequence encodes CASTTSISANEKLFF.

The rearrangement joins TRBV18 to TRBJ1-1; D not resolved. Per germline, CDR1 KGHSH and CDR2 LQKENI. The CDR3 sequence is 15 residues long. V was shortened by 1 base and J by 3 bases, with 12 bases between the two germline ends. The CDR3 loop is CASSPQGRPYTEAFF. As DNA, the CDR3 is TGTGCCAGCTCACCACAAGGCAGACCCTACACTGAAGCTTTCTTT.

The V call is TRBV6-5, the J call TRBJ2-7; tentatively, D is TRBD2 (7 bases). The CDR3 has 16 residues. Between the trimmed V and J ends, which lost 2 bases and 1 base, there was a span of 15 bases. CDR1 and CDR2 (germline): MNHEY, SVGAGI. The DNA of the CDR3 is TGTGCCAGCAGTTACAGGGCGCGGGGGCCATCCTACGAGCAGTACTTC. The encoded protein is CASSYRARGPSYEQYF.

The chain couples TRBV9 to TRBJ1-3, with D unclear. Germline CDR1 SGDLS, CDR2 YYNGEE. CDR3 length equals 17 residues. The V gene lost 0 bases and the J gene lost 0 bases, with 13 bases spanning the gap. The CDR3 DNA reads as TGTGCCAGCAGCGTAGAAGGGCAGTTCTACTCTGGAAACACCATATATTTT. This codes for CASSVEGQFYSGNTIYF.

This chain connects TRBV19 to TRBJ1-2, with D possibly TRBD1 on 5 matching bases. CDR1 and CDR2 from the germline V gene are LNHDA and SQIVND (reference sequence). The CDR3 is 16 amino acids. Trimming shortened V by 3 bases and J by 8 bases, and 22 bases separated the two germline ends. In DNA form, the CDR3 reads TGTGCCAGTAGTATTCCTCGAACCGCTGGGGCTAGGGGCTACACCTTC. Its protein product is CASSIPRTAGARGYTF.

This clone came up a few times. J is TRBJ2-2 and V is TRBV5-1, with 8 nucleotides matching TRBD1. This CDR3 is 14 amino acids long. The ends lost 1 base at V and 9 bases at J; junction bases unmatched: 5. Germline values: CDR1 SGHRS, CDR2 YFSETQ. In DNA form, the CDR3 reads TGCGCCAGCAGCTTGAGTCAGGGGGCAAGGGAGCTGTTTTTT. This codes for CASSLSQGARELFF.

The CDR3, as DNA: TGTGCCAGCAAGAGGACTAGCGGGGGCTCTGAGACCCAGTACTTC. Translation gives CASKRTSGGSETQYF. V and J are TRBV21-1 and TRBJ2-5; the tabulated D call, TRBD2, remains unverified against the DNA. TRBV21-1 is a documented pseudogene. This CDR3 has 15 amino acids.

The J gene is TRBJ2-1, the V gene TRBV5-4; 7 bases are shared with TRBD2. V lost 4 bases and J lost 5; bases outside the gene matches: 6. Germline loops: CDR1 SGHNT, CDR2 YYREEE (reference sequence). The CDR3 totals 14 residues. This chain's CDR3 is CASSPRDYNNEQFF. The CDR3 bases are TGTGCCAGCAGCCCTCGGGACTACAACAATGAGCAGTTCTTC.

The chain has TRBV24-1 and TRBJ2-1, with unresolved D. V lost 9 bases and J 6 bases, leaving 8 bases between the germline ends. This CDR3 region has 11 residues. CDR1 is KGHDR, CDR2 SFDVKD, per germline. CDR3 coding DNA: TGTGCCACCGGAGAAGGCAATGAGCAGTTCTTC. It encodes CATGEGNEQFF.

The V gene is TRBV5-1, the J gene TRBJ2-3; 9 positions match TRBD2. With V trimmed by 5 bases and J by 1 base, 8 bases remained unmatched. The CDR3 consists of 16 residues. Per the germline V gene, CDR1 is SGHRS and CDR2 is YFSETQ. As DNA, the CDR3 is TGCGCCAGCAGACCTTCTGCGGGGGGGGGCACAGATACGCAGTATTTT. Translated, it gives CASRPSAGGGTDTQYF.

The table lists this clone with a few counts. V and J are TRBV2 and TRBJ1-1, with 11 bases aligning to TRBD1. The CDR3 has 14 amino acids. Germline CDR1 is SNHLY and CDR2 is FYNNEI. With 6 bases clipped from V and 7 bases from J, the junction kept 7 bases outside the gene matches. CDR3 DNA sequence: TGTGCCAGCAGCCGGGACAGGGGGGGTGATGAAGCTTTCTTT. It codes for CASSRDRGGDEAFF.

The chain couples TRBV2 to TRBJ1-1; 8 bases are shared with TRBD1. The CDR3 length is 14 residues. Germline V gives CDR1 SNHLY, CDR2 FYNNEI. V was pared by 5 bases and J by 8 bases, with 10 bases of the junction left unmatched. CDR3 DNA sequence: TGTGCCAGCAGTCCCCCCTTGGGGGACAGGGAAGCTTTCTTT. Protein: CASSPPLGDREAFF.

The gene calls are TRBV4-3 and TRBJ2-3; 10 bases line up with TRBD2. Germline V gene lookup returns CDR1 LGHNA and CDR2 YSLEER. The CDR3 sequence is 17 residues long. V shed 0 bases and J 2 bases; nucleotides not matched to a gene: 5. CDR3 bases: TGCGCCAGCAGCCAAGAGGCTAGCGGGGGCCCCACAGATACGCAGTATTTT. Its protein product is CASSQEASGGPTDTQYF.

This rearrangement joins TRBV19 to TRBJ2-7; 11 bases align to TRBD1. The CDR3 loop spans 14 amino acids. CDR1 LNHDA and CDR2 SQIVND come from the germline V gene (reference sequence). The J segment lost 2 bases and the V segment lost 3 bases, leaving 0 bases of the junction unmatched. The DNA of the CDR3 is TGTGCCAGTAGTATGGGACAGGGGGCCTACGAGCAGTACTTC. Its translation: CASSMGQGAYEQYF. Full variable domain (rest looked up from reference TRBV19 and TRBJ2-7): DGGITQSPKYLFRKEGQNVTLSCEQNLNHDAMYWYRQDPGQGLRLIYYSQIVNDFQKGDIAEGYSVSREKKESFPLTVTSAQKNPTAFYLCASSMGQGAYEQYFGPGTRLTVT.

For this clone: This same CDR3 is encoded by further DNA sequences in the sample. The chain recombines TRBV3-1 (or the pseudogene TRBV3-2) with TRBJ1-2, with a possible D match to TRBD1 (5 bases). This CDR3 region has 14 residues. V lost 1 base and J lost 2, with 8 bases in between. Per the germline V gene, CDR1 is LGHDT and CDR2 is YNNKEL (reference sequence). The CDR3 DNA is TGTGCCAGCAGCCAAGGCAGGGCGAACTATGGCTACACCTTC. Amino acids: CASSQGRANYGYTF.

The chain has TRBV9 and TRBJ2-3, with TRBD2 identical over 7 bases. Germline V CDR1 and CDR2: SGDLS, YYNGEE. V shed 0 bases, J shed 0 bases, and the junction held 7 bases outside the gene matches. The CDR3 is made up of 17 amino acids. The CDR3 here is CASSVGWQGGSTDTQYF. The DNA for the CDR3 is TGTGCCAGCAGCGTAGGTTGGCAGGGAGGGAGCACAGATACGCAGTATTTT.

This clone was picked up a small number of times. The genes are TRBV19 and TRBJ2-3; TRBD2 aligns across 12 bases. Germline V CDR1 and CDR2: LNHDA, SQIVND (reference sequence). V shed 4 bases, J shed 6 bases, and the junction held 5 bases outside the gene matches. This CDR3 spans 15 amino acids. The CDR3 nucleotides are TGTGCCAGTAGTACTAGCGGGGGGGCCTTTGATACGCAGTATTTT. This gives the protein CASSTSGGAFDTQYF.

The V gene is TRBV7-2, the J gene TRBJ1-1; 8 bases map to TRBD1. The CDR3 loop spans 13 amino acids. V lost 4 bases to trimming and J lost 11 bases; unmatched junction nucleotides: 9. The germline V gene encodes CDR1 SGHTA and CDR2 FQGNSA. The chain's CDR3 is CASSSQRQGMAFF. DNA of the CDR3: TGTGCCAGCAGCTCCCAACGACAGGGGATGGCTTTCTTT. Combining the CDR3 with reference TRBV7-2 and TRBJ1-1 gives the whole variable domain GAGVSQSPSNKVTEKGKDVELRCDPISGHTALYWYRQSLGQGLEFLIYFQGNSAPDKSGLPSDRFSAERTGGSVSTLTIQRTQQEDSAVYLCASSSQRQGMAFFGQGTRLTVV.

The V call is TRBV5-1, the J call TRBJ2-6, with D hard to call. This CDR3 comprises 16 residues. Germline V gene data show CDR1 as SGHRS and CDR2 as YFSETQ. V lost 1 base and J 0 bases, leaving 8 bases between the germline ends. The DNA of the CDR3 is TGCGCCAGCAGCTTGAGTCCGGGCTCTGGGGCCAACGTCCTGACTTTC. Amino acid sequence: CASSLSPGSGANVLTF.

In DNA form, the CDR3 reads TGCGCCAGCAGCTTTAAAAGGGGTGCAACTAATGAAAAACTGTTTTTT. Its protein product is CASSFKRGATNEKLFF. This chain joins TRBV5-1 and TRBJ1-4; maybe TRBD1 (5 bases). The V end lost 2 bases, the J end lost 0 bases, and 11 bases lay between the germline ends. Germline CDR1 and CDR2: SGHRS and YFSETQ. The CDR3 length is 16 residues.